A single sample gave rise to the 9 T cell receptor beta chains below, sequenced in a study of T cell changes during pregnancy in multiple sclerosis (dated by TCRdb to about 2019). The protocol used for the library was the immunoSEQ multiplex PCR assay. TCRdb provides this immuneACCESS table in a form limited to in-frame rearrangements. Some clones are lacking; in checked studies, under half of them reflect an unresolved V gene, and why the rest are absent is not known. This sample comprises about 68,000 clones, 75% to 95% of them detected only once. 2.3% of the sample belongs to the ten largest clones. The sequencing here drew on peripheral blood, taken in the first trimester of pregnancy. The source is a female donor with multiple sclerosis, enrolled in a pregnancy study.

The chain carries TRBV5-1 and TRBJ2-1; TRBD2 aligns across 11 bases. Trimming took 4 bases from V and 8 from J; bases not matched to a gene: 5. Germline lookup yields CDR1 SGHRS and CDR2 YFSETQ. There are 14 residues in the CDR3. The CDR3 spells CASSSTSGSDEQFF. The CDR3 bases are TGCGCCAGCAGCAGTACTAGCGGGAGTGATGAGCAGTTCTTC. Full variable domain (outside the CDR3, taken from reference TRBV5-1 and TRBJ2-1): KAGVTQTPRYLIKTRGQQVTLSCSPISGHRSVSWYQQTPGQGLQFLFEYFSETQRNKGNFPGRFSGRQFSNSRSEMNVSTLELGDSALYLCASSSTSGSDEQFFGPGTRLTVL.

The J gene is TRBJ2-7, the V gene TRBV5-4; 8 nucleotides match TRBD1. Per the germline V gene, CDR1 is SGHNT and CDR2 is YYREEE (reference sequence). This CDR3 is 14 amino acids long. The V gene end was trimmed by 3 bases and the J gene end by 1 base; junction bases not matched to a gene: 3. CDR3: CASSSQGGSYEQYF. The DNA of the CDR3 is TGTGCCAGCAGCTCACAGGGGGGTTCCTACGAGCAGTACTTC.

The chain joins TRBV5-1 to TRBJ2-1, with D possibly matching TRBD2 (5 bases). Germline V lookup: CDR1 SGHRS, CDR2 YFSETQ. The CDR3 length is 14 residues. Trimming removed 0 bases from V and 3 bases from J, with 7 bases in between. The CDR3 here is CASSLGTGYNEQFF. The CDR3 bases are TGCGCCAGCAGCTTGGGGACTGGCTACAATGAGCAGTTCTTC.

The CDR3 coding sequence is TGCGCCAGCAGCTTGACAGGGGGGGTAGGAGGTGATACGCAGTATTTT. Translated: CASSLTGGVGGDTQYF. The rearrangement links TRBV5-1 to TRBJ2-3; a weak D match, TRBD1 (8 bases). The V gene's germline CDR1 is SGHRS and CDR2 YFSETQ. The CDR3 is 16 amino acids. Trimming took 1 base from V and 6 from J, leaving 18 bases between them.

The chain uses TRBV9 and TRBJ2-1, with a tentative D call TRBD2 (7 bases). The V gene lost 4 bases and the J gene lost 6 bases, with 23 bases spanning the gap. CDR1 and CDR2 from the germline V gene are SGDLS and YYNGEE. The CDR3 has 17 amino acids. The CDR3 spells CASSSPRGGAFSNEQFF. The CDR3 DNA reads as TGTGCCAGCAGCTCGCCGAGGGGGGGGGCATTCTCCAATGAGCAGTTCTTC.

The chain uses TRBV27 and TRBJ2-7, with 8 bases aligning to TRBD2. Germline trimming cut 3 bases from V and 2 bases from J; bases unmatched to any gene: 3. The CDR3 covers 14 residues. In germline, CDR1 is MNHEY, CDR2 SMNVEV (reference sequence). The CDR3 DNA is TGTGCCAGCAGTTTTGGCGGGGGGACCTACGAGCAGTACTTC. Translating it yields CASSFGGGTYEQYF.

The J gene is TRBJ1-1, the V gene TRBV28; D perhaps matches TRBD1 (5 bases). V lost 4 bases, J lost 4 bases, and 10 bases lay in between. CDR1 is MDHEN and CDR2 is SYDVKM in the germline V gene. The CDR3 contains 13 residues. The CDR3 nucleotides read TGTGCCAGCAGTTGGGTGGGGGGCACTGAAGCTTTCTTT. Translating it yields CASSWVGGTEAFF.

The chain uses TRBV7-9 and TRBJ1-1; no definite D call. V lost 1 base, J lost 1 base, and 10 bases lay in between. The CDR3 has 15 amino acids. Germline V lookup: CDR1 SEHNR, CDR2 FQNEAQ (reference sequence). The CDR3 sequence is CASSLESSRNTEAFF. CDR3 in DNA: TGTGCCAGCAGCTTAGAATCATCCAGGAACACTGAAGCTTTCTTT.

The chain uses TRBV6-5 and TRBJ2-2; 7 bases match TRBD2. J gave up 6 bases and V 2 bases, and 6 bases lay outside the gene matches. The germline V gene has CDR1 MNHEY and CDR2 SVGAGI. This CDR3 has 15 amino acids. The CDR3: CASSYRRLAPGELFF. CDR3 coding DNA: TGTGCCAGCAGTTACCGCCGACTAGCTCCCGGGGAGCTGTTTTTT.